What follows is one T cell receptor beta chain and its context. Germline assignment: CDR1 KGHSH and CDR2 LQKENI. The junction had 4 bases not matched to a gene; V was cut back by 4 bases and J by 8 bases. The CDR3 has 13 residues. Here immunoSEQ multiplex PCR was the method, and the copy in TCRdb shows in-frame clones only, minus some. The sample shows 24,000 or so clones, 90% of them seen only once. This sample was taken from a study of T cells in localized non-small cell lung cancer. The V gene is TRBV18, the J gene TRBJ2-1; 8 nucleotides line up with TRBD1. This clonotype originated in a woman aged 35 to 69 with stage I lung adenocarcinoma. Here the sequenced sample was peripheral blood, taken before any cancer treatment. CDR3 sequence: CASSLGQGDEQFF. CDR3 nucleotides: TGTGCCAGCTCACTCGGACAGGGTGATGAGCAGTTCTTC.